A single sample is the source of the 11 T cell receptor beta chains below, sequenced in a study of CD8 T cells in ankylosing spondylitis. Study findings and constraints: Several highly homologous variants made up a TCR beta motif that seemed to typify ankylosing spondylitis blood.

Their specific antigens are unknown. TCRdb re-derived calls from the 5' RACE reads in MiXCR, one entry per CDR3 protein. Here the sample spans fewer than 550,000 distinct CDR3 sequences, less than 6% being singletons. The sequenced sample consisted of blood, either unsorted or a sorted T cell fraction (not recorded which). These receptors were taken from a male donor with ankylosing spondylitis.

This clonotype came up many times. The V call is TRBV20-1, the J call TRBJ2-7, with TRBD1 identical over 7 bases. Germline-derived CDR1 and CDR2 are DFQATT and SNEGSKA (reference sequence). The CDR3 totals 13 residues. V lost 6 bases to trimming and J lost 5 bases; unmatched junction nucleotides: 10. CDR3: CSAAPLRGHEQYF. The CDR3 nucleotides read TGCAGTGCCGCCCCTTTGAGGGGGCACGAGCAGTACTTC.

This clonotype was found many times. V is TRBV4-3 and J is TRBJ2-3; TRBD2 agrees at 9 bases. The V gene's germline CDR1 is LGHNA and CDR2 YSLEER. V shed 0 bases, J shed 6 bases, and the junction held 7 bases outside the gene matches. The CDR3 loop spans 16 amino acids. CDR3 residues: CASSQDRLSGGDTQYF. Written as DNA, the CDR3 is TGCGCCAGCAGCCAAGATCGGTTGAGCGGGGGGGATACGCAGTATTTT.

This clonotype has a handful of counts. This sequence joins TRBV4-2 and TRBJ2-4; D call uncertain. This CDR3 has 18 residues. V was pared by 1 base and J by 7 bases, with 23 bases between. CDR1 is LGHNA and CDR2 is YNFKEQ in the germline V gene. CDR3 sequence: CASSQGLYSLDIRNIQYF. In DNA, the CDR3 is TGTGCCAGCAGCCAAGGGCTCTACTCCTTAGACATTCGTAACATTCAGTACTTC.

The table lists this clonotype with many counts. The rearrangement uses TRBV6-2 or TRBV6-3 and TRBJ1-2; TRBD1 aligns across 10 bases. Trimming at V came to 6 bases and at J to 5 bases, leaving 12 bases not matched to a gene. Germline CDR1 MNHEY, CDR2 SVGEGT. The CDR3 has 16 residues. CDR3: CASSRPGQGLLYGYTF. CDR3 DNA: TGTGCCAGCAGCCGGCCGGGACAGGGGCTTTTGTATGGCTACACCTTC.

This clonotype was picked up a small number of times. As DNA, the CDR3 is TGCAGTGCTAGAGGGAGAGAAGGGGGGGGAAAGACCCAGTACTTC. It codes for CSARGREGGGKTQYF. The rearrangement links TRBV20-1 to TRBJ2-5, with D possibly being TRBD2 (7 bases). The CDR3 runs 15 residues. The germline V and J ends were trimmed by 1 base and 6 bases, with 18 bases remaining between them. Germline loops: CDR1 DFQATT, CDR2 SNEGSKA (reference sequence).

Ten or more counts support this clonotype. The chain carries TRBV7-9 and TRBJ2-2, with 8 bases matching TRBD2. Losses at the gene ends were 4 bases for V and 3 bases for J; bases not matched to a gene: 4. This CDR3 comprises 15 residues. CDR1 and CDR2 from the germline V gene are SEHNR and FQNEAQ (reference sequence). CDR3 bases: TGTGCCAGCAGCTCGGGACTAGTTTACACCGGGGAGCTGTTTTTT. Its protein is CASSSGLVYTGELFF.

This clonotype has ten or more counts. This sequence joins TRBV20-1 and TRBJ1-3; D is uncertain. V was cut by 3 bases and J by 3 bases, with 9 bases left in between. The CDR3 runs to 13 residues. Germline V lookup: CDR1 DFQATT, CDR2 SNEGSKA (reference sequence). CDR3 residues: CSASGLGGNTIYF. The CDR3 bases are TGCAGTGCTAGCGGATTAGGTGGAAACACCATATATTTT.

This clonotype came up many times. The chain recombines TRBV5-1 with TRBJ1-1, with a possible D match to TRBD1 (6 bases). In germline, CDR1 is SGHRS, CDR2 YFSETQ. This CDR3 spans 16 amino acids. V lost 0 bases and J lost 3, with 15 bases in between. The CDR3 sequence is CASSLGPQGPYTEAFF. CDR3 nucleotides: TGCGCCAGCAGCTTGGGACCTCAGGGGCCGTACACTGAAGCTTTCTTT.

Many counts were recorded for this clonotype. The rearrangement uses TRBV4-3 and TRBJ2-1; D might be TRBD1 (6 bases). V was pared by 4 bases and J by 14 bases, with 15 bases between. This CDR3 comprises 12 residues. Looked up from germline, CDR1 is LGHNA and CDR2 is YSLEER. The CDR3 loop reads CASSPESGVKFF. Here the CDR3 DNA reads TGCGCCAGCAGCCCCGAGTCAGGGGTGAAGTTCTTC.

This clonotype was detected ten times or more. The rearrangement joins TRBV5-1 to TRBJ1-1; D gene ambiguous. Germline assignment: CDR1 SGHRS and CDR2 YFSETQ. This CDR3 contains 14 residues. Trimming left V 4 bases short and J 1 base short, with 11 bases between. CDR3 DNA: TGCGCCAGCAGCCCACTTACAAAGAACACTGAAGCTTTCTTT. Its protein is CASSPLTKNTEAFF.

At least ten counts were recorded for this clonotype. The chain carries TRBV7-8 and TRBJ1-2; D is possibly TRBD1 (5 bases). The CDR3 extends over 13 amino acids. CDR1 and CDR2 from the germline V gene are SGHVS and FQNEAQ. Trimming cost V 3 bases and J 8 bases, with 13 bases left between them. CDR3: CASSLGQRSGYTF. DNA for the CDR3: TGTGCCAGCAGCTTGGGGCAGCGGTCGGGCTACACCTTC.